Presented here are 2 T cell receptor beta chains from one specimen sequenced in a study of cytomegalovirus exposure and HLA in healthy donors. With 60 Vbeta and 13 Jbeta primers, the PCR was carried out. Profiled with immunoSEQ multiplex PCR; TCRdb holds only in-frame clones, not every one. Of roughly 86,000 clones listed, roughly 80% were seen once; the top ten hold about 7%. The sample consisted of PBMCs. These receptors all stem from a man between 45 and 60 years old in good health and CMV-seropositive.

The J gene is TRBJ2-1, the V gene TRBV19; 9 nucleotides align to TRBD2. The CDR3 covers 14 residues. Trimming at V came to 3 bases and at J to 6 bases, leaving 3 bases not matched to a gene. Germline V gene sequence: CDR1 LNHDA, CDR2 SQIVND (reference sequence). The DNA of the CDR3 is TGTGCCAGTAGTATCGGGCGGGGGGGCAATGAGCAGTTCTTC. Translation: CASSIGRGGNEQFF.

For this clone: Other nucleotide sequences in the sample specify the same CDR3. CDR3 bases: TGTGCCGCCACAGGGGATAGGAGTCAGCCCCAGCATTTT. The encoded protein is CAATGDRSQPQHF. J is TRBJ1-5 and V is TRBV10-3; 7 positions match TRBD1. Trimming cost V 11 bases and J 6 bases; bases outside gene matches: 10. This CDR3 comprises 13 residues. The germline V gene has CDR1 ENHRY and CDR2 SYGVKD.